The 2 T cell receptor beta chains listed next were all sequenced from one sample in a study of blood T cells in healthy people across ages. Next came a second PCR, run for about 7 to 12 cycles, which used a sample-barcoded 5' primer along with a J-beta primer mix. TCRdb called the 5' RACE reads again in MiXCR, with one record for every CDR3 protein. The sample lists 1.5 million to 2 million distinct CDR3 sequences, 49% occurring once. The sequencing sample was made of blood. The receptors here all came from a middle-aged woman in good health.

J is TRBJ2-4 and V is TRBV7-3, with D perhaps assigned TRBD1 or TRBD2 (6 bases each). In germline, CDR1 is SGHTA, CDR2 FQGTGA. There are 17 residues in the CDR3. The V end lost 0 bases, the J end lost 0 bases, and 12 bases lay between the germline ends. The CDR3 nucleotides read TGTGCCAGCAGCTTAACGGGGGCGGGGCTAGCCAAAAACATTCAGTACTTC. This encodes CASSLTGAGLAKNIQYF.

The chain joins TRBV20-1 to TRBJ1-2, with no clear D. Trimming left V 0 bases short and J 0 bases short, with 5 bases between. The CDR3 consists of 13 residues. In germline, CDR1 is DFQATT, CDR2 SNEGSKA (reference sequence). CDR3 residues: CSAREPANYGYTF. The CDR3 DNA reads as TGCAGTGCTAGAGAGCCAGCTAACTATGGCTACACCTTC.